Presented here are 13 T cell receptor beta chains from one specimen sequenced in a study of response to subunit inactivated influenza vaccine. From the RT-PCR reads, TCRdb called clonotypes with MiXCR, one entry per CDR3 protein. Altogether approximately 530,000 distinct CDR3 sequences are present, over 10% being singletons, with the ten largest covering roughly 13%. Sequencing was performed on PBMCs from blood, taken roughly 6 weeks after vaccination. The receptor source for this set is a man aged 45 to 65 who received an inactivated influenza vaccine.

The chain combines TRBV29-1 with TRBJ1-1; TRBD1 might be the D (5 bases). The germline V gene has CDR1 SQVTM and CDR2 ANQGSEA. The V end was cut by 7 bases, the J end by 4 bases, with 16 bases between. The CDR3 contains 13 residues. The CDR3 DNA is TGCAGCGCCCGTCCAGGGCTCGGCACTGAAGCTTTCTTT. Residues: CSARPGLGTEAFF.

This chain uses TRBV12-3 or TRBV12-4 with TRBJ2-1; 7 positions agree with TRBD2. J gave up 10 bases and V 6 bases, and 6 bases lay outside the gene matches. The CDR3 consists of 12 residues. CDR3 sequence: CASSRDYGEQFF. CDR3 DNA sequence: TGTGCCAGCAGCCGGGACTACGGCGAGCAGTTCTTC.

The chain carries TRBV4-1 and TRBJ2-7; 8 positions match TRBD2. The CDR3 totals 16 residues. Per the germline V gene, CDR1 is MGHRA and CDR2 is YSYEKL. V was clipped by 4 bases and J by 7 bases; unmatched bases: 15. The CDR3 region has the DNA TGCGCCAGCAGCCGAATACTAGCGGACTATCGTCGGGAGCAGTACTTC. This translates into CASSRILADYRREQYF.

The chain has TRBV7-8 and TRBJ2-2; D is possibly TRBD1 (5 bases). CDR3 length equals 16 residues. V was clipped by 2 bases and J by 5 bases, with 15 bases between them. Germline V gives CDR1 SGHVS, CDR2 FQNEAQ. For the CDR3, the DNA is TGTGCCAGCAGCTTAATAGGGCAGGGTCGAACCGGGGAGCTGTTTTTT. It is translated as CASSLIGQGRTGELFF.

This clonotype was seen more than once but under ten times. The J gene is TRBJ2-1, the V gene TRBV2, with D possibly matching TRBD2 (6 bases). This CDR3 has 15 residues. Trimming took 4 bases from V and 8 from J, leaving 18 bases between them. CDR1 is SNHLY and CDR2 is FYNNEI in the germline V gene. CDR3 DNA sequence: TGTGCCAGCAGTGTGAAACGGGACGGAGGGTATGAGCAGTTCTTC. Its translation is CASSVKRDGGYEQFF.

This clonotype was counted a few times. V gene TRBV20-1 combines with J gene TRBJ2-3, with D possibly TRBD1 on 6 matching bases. CDR1 is DFQATT and CDR2 is SNEGSKA in the germline V gene (reference sequence). The CDR3 covers 15 residues. V was pared by 6 bases and J by 0 bases, with 16 bases between. The CDR3 loop is CSAPGQPTSTDTQYF. Written as DNA, the CDR3 is TGCAGTGCCCCGGGACAACCAACTAGCACAGATACGCAGTATTTT.

This clonotype has a handful of counts. This sequence joins TRBV29-1 and TRBJ2-7; 9 nucleotides agree with TRBD1. The CDR3 loop spans 15 amino acids. Trimming took 2 bases from V and 4 from J; bases not matched to a gene: 9. From germline, CDR1 is SQVTM and CDR2 ANQGSEA. This CDR3 reads CSVELKGQGTYEQYF. The DNA of the CDR3 is TGCAGCGTTGAACTAAAGGGACAGGGAACTTACGAGCAGTACTTC.

This clonotype was counted between two and nine times. The chain links TRBV5-1 to TRBJ2-7, with TRBD1 identical over 9 bases. V was pared by 2 bases and J by 2 bases, with 5 bases of the junction left unmatched. There are 15 residues in the CDR3. The germline CDR1 and CDR2 sequences are SGHRS and YFSETQ. The CDR3 loop reads CASSFGQGIAYEQYF. Here the CDR3 DNA reads TGCGCCAGCAGCTTCGGACAGGGGATTGCCTACGAGCAGTACTTC.

This clonotype was recorded a few times. The chain is built from TRBV7-2 and TRBJ2-5; 8 nucleotides agree with TRBD1. V lost 5 bases and J lost 2; bases outside the gene matches: 10. Germline lookup yields CDR1 SGHTA and CDR2 FQGNSA. CDR3 length: 16 amino acids. In DNA, the CDR3 is TGTGCCAGCAGCCTACCCCGGACAGGGCTACAAGAGACCCAGTACTTC. This translates into CASSLPRTGLQETQYF.

V usage is TRBV7-9 and J usage is TRBJ2-1; tentative D call: TRBD1 (5 bases). CDR1 and CDR2 (germline): SEHNR, FQNEAQ (reference sequence). The V end was cut by 3 bases, the J end by 7 bases, with 19 bases between. The CDR3 has 16 amino acids. CDR3 bases: TGTGCCAGCAGCTTGTATGCGACAAGGGGTACAAATGAGCAGTTCTTC. Protein: CASSLYATRGTNEQFF.

This clonotype was found a few times. This chain uses TRBV4-2 with TRBJ2-2, with D perhaps TRBD2 (5 bases). Germline values: CDR1 LGHNA, CDR2 YNFKEQ. The V and J ends lost 0 bases and 6 bases respectively, with 14 bases between them. The CDR3 sequence is 16 residues long. The CDR3 bases are TGTGCCAGCAGCCAAGATCCCAGCGGCTTGGCCGGGGAGCTGTTTTTT. As protein: CASSQDPSGLAGELFF.

This clonotype has at least ten counts. V gene TRBV7-2 combines with J gene TRBJ2-3; D is ambiguous. V was clipped by 0 bases and J by 3 bases, with 13 bases between them. Germline CDR1 reads SGHTA; CDR2 reads FQGNSA. The CDR3 totals 16 residues. The CDR3 here is CASSLAVGFGTDTQYF. CDR3 in DNA: TGTGCCAGCAGCTTAGCGGTCGGTTTTGGGACAGATACGCAGTATTTT.

Only a few counts were recorded for this clonotype. The chain recombines TRBV5-1 with TRBJ2-7, with TRBD2 matching 13 bases. V lost 4 bases, J lost 1 base, and 5 bases stayed unmatched. Germline-derived CDR1 and CDR2 are SGHRS and YFSETQ. The CDR3 runs to 16 residues. In nucleotides, the CDR3 is TGCGCCAGCAGCCAGGGACTAGCGGGACGTTCCTACGAGCAGTACTTC. Translation: CASSQGLAGRSYEQYF.